This T cell receptor beta chain emerged from a study of T cell repertoires in cytomegalovirus infection. Study-wide background: Public TCR beta signatures provided an indication of both CMV infection and a matching HLA type.

General study results and limits: Across the ex vivo response, the dominant clonotypes were HLA-C-restricted CMV-specific TCR beta clonotypes. Carriers of CMV and the relevant HLA type were discriminated by public TCR beta frequency.

On this clonotype itself: Its antigen is unidentified.

The V end lost 5 bases, the J end lost 4 bases, and 14 bases lay between the germline ends. This CDR3 comprises 14 residues. One entry per CDR3 protein, called by TCRdb with MiXCR from the reads. The repertoire holds some 680,000 distinct CDR3 sequences, with roughly 36% as singletons. This rearrangement joins TRBV12-3 or TRBV12-4 to TRBJ1-1; D unclear. The sequencing input was PBMCs. This receptor was obtained from a human donor in good health (CMV status not recorded). Some clones in this sample may be carry-over from other donors' samples. CDR3 amino acids: CASSQPGSSTEAFF. The CDR3 DNA reads as TGTGCCAGCAGTCAACCAGGCAGCTCCACTGAAGCTTTCTTT.